The 12 T cell receptor beta chains presented below share a single source sample, sequenced in a study of T cells after yellow fever vaccination. Using its own MiXCR run on the 5' RACE reads, TCRdb lists one record per CDR3 protein. The sample yields around 590,000 distinct CDR3 sequences, approximately 13% seen once. The sample here was PBMCs, taken on the day of the yellow fever booster vaccination. Receptors were obtained from a man aged 25 to 40 who received the YFV17D yellow fever vaccine.

CDR3 protein: CASSPRAPVSYEQYF. In DNA, the CDR3 is TGTGCCAGTAGTCCCCGAGCCCCCGTATCCTACGAGCAGTACTTC. The rearrangement uses TRBV19 and TRBJ2-7; no firm D call. The CDR3 is 15 residues long. Germline values: CDR1 LNHDA, CDR2 SQIVND (reference sequence). V lost 5 bases and J 1 base, leaving 15 bases between the germline ends.

This clonotype was detected many times. This rearrangement joins TRBV7-2 to TRBJ2-1; 9 bases are a match to TRBD1. The CDR3 extends over 16 amino acids. From germline, CDR1 is SGHTA and CDR2 FQGNSA. V dropped 1 base and J dropped 9; count of bases not matched to a gene: 10. The CDR3 loop is CASSLVGDRAVPEQFF. CDR3 coding DNA: TGTGCCAGCAGCTTAGTGGGGGACAGGGCGGTTCCTGAGCAGTTCTTC.

The rearrangement joins TRBV28 to TRBJ2-2; D ambiguous. Between the trimmed V and J ends, which lost 7 bases and 1 base, there was a span of 16 bases. The CDR3 totals 16 residues. The germline V gene has CDR1 MDHEN and CDR2 SYDVKM. In nucleotides, the CDR3 is TGTGCCAGCACCACGCCCCAAGGGCAGAACACCGGGGAGCTGTTTTTT. This codes for CASTTPQGQNTGELFF.

This clonotype was counted only a few times. The rearrangement joins TRBV18 to TRBJ2-1, with D perhaps matching TRBD1 or TRBD2 (5 bases each). In germline, CDR1 is KGHSH, CDR2 LQKENI. There are 15 residues in the CDR3. Trimming cost V 6 bases and J 3 bases, with 15 bases left between them. CDR3 residues: CASSHRDAIYNEQFF. CDR3 sequence (DNA): TGTGCCAGCTCCCACCGGGACGCAATCTACAATGAGCAGTTCTTC.

In this sample, this clonotype turned up a few times. V usage is TRBV5-4 and J usage is TRBJ2-3; no clear D gene. Trimming pared 4 bases from V and 6 bases from J, leaving 18 bases between. This CDR3 is built from 15 residues. Looked up from germline, CDR1 is SGHNT and CDR2 is YYREEE (reference sequence). CDR3 sequence: CASSLTITPSDTQYF. Written as DNA, the CDR3 is TGTGCCAGCAGCCTAACTATCACTCCCTCCGATACGCAGTATTTT.

The chain combines TRBV20-1 with TRBJ1-2, with 7 bases fitting TRBD1. Germline assignment: CDR1 DFQATT and CDR2 SNEGSKA (reference sequence). The CDR3 is made up of 15 amino acids. The ends lost 6 bases at V and 0 bases at J; junction bases unmatched: 10. CDR3 nucleotides: TGCAGTGCCCCCGTCGCAGGGGGGTCTAACTATGGCTACACCTTC. This gives the protein CSAPVAGGSNYGYTF.

This clonotype was observed a few times. This chain uses TRBV3-2 with TRBJ2-6; the tabulated D call, TRBD2, remains unverified against the DNA. TRBV3-2 is a pseudogene. The CDR3 is made up of 17 amino acids. CDR3 amino acids: CASSPSGFSSGANVLTF. The CDR3 region has the DNA TGTGCCAGCAGCCCCTCCGGTTTTAGCTCTGGGGCCAACGTCCTGACTTTC.

J is TRBJ2-7 and V is TRBV6-2 or TRBV6-3, with 7 positions matching TRBD1. In germline, CDR1 is MNHEY, CDR2 SVGEGT. The CDR3 loop spans 12 amino acids. V lost 6 bases, J lost 7 bases, and 6 bases stayed unmatched. The chain's CDR3 is CASSLIQGEQYF. For the CDR3, the DNA is TGTGCCAGCAGCTTAATACAGGGGGAGCAGTACTTC.

Only a few counts were recorded for this clonotype. This chain joins TRBV28 and TRBJ2-1, with 10 bases lining up with TRBD2. The CDR3 length is 17 residues. Germline V gene data show CDR1 as MDHEN and CDR2 as SYDVKM. V lost 6 bases and J lost 2; bases outside the gene matches: 10. The chain's CDR3 is CASRGLAGVDAYNEQFF. The CDR3 DNA reads TGTGCCAGCAGGGGCCTAGCGGGAGTTGACGCCTACAATGAGCAGTTCTTC.

This clonotype came up many times. The chain is built from TRBV20-1 and TRBJ2-4, with unresolved D. In germline, CDR1 is DFQATT, CDR2 SNEGSKA (reference sequence). The CDR3 is 17 amino acids. Trimming took off 0 bases at V and 1 base at J, with 16 bases between the two ends. The CDR3 spells CSARDLMVAVAKNIQYF. The CDR3 DNA reads as TGCAGTGCTAGAGATCTAATGGTTGCGGTGGCCAAAAACATTCAGTACTTC.

In this sample, this clonotype turned up a few times. The chain links TRBV7-2 to TRBJ1-6, with D unresolved. This CDR3 has 15 amino acids. The germline CDR1 and CDR2 sequences are SGHTA and FQGNSA. V lost 8 bases to trimming and J lost 6 bases, with 17 bases between them. The CDR3 is CASCPLVGSNSPLHF. CDR3 DNA: TGTGCCAGCTGCCCCTTGGTGGGTTCTAATTCACCCCTCCACTTT.

This clonotype was seen only a few times. The chain couples TRBV12-3 or TRBV12-4 to TRBJ1-3; no definite D call. Trimming cost V 3 bases and J 4 bases, with 4 bases left between them. The CDR3 consists of 12 residues. CDR3 coding DNA: TGTGCCAGCAGTTTCATCGGAAACACCATATATTTT. Translating it yields CASSFIGNTIYF.